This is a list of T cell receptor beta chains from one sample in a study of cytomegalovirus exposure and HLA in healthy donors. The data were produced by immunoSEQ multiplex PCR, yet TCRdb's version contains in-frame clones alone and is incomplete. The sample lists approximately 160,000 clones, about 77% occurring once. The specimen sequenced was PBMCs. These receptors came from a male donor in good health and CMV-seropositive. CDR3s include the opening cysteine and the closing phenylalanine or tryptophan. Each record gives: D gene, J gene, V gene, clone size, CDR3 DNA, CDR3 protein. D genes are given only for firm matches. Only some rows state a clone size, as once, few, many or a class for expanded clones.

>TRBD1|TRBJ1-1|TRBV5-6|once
TGTGCCAGCATCGACAGGGGAGTCTCTGAAGCTTTCTTT
CASIDRGVSEAFF
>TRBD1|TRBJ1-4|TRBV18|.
TGTGCCAGCTCACCAAACAGGGGGGATGCAACTAATGAAAAACTGTTTTTT
CASSPNRGDATNEKLFF
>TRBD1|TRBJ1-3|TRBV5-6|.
TGTGCCAGCAGCTTTGGACAGGGGATCACGGGAAACACCATATATTTT
CASSFGQGITGNTIYF
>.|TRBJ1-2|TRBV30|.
TGTGCCTGGAGTGTACGGGTAACAGGGCACTATGGCTACACCTTC
CAWSVRVTGHYGYTF
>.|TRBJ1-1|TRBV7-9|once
TGTGCCAGCAGCGGCAGGGGAGAGGTCACTGAAGCTTTCTTT
CASSGRGEVTEAFF
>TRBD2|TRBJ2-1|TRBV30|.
TGTGCCTGGTCGGGTCGGGGGGACCGCAATCCGTATGGTGAGCAGTTCTTC
CAWSGRGDRNPYGEQFF
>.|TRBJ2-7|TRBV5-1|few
TGCGCCAGCAGCTTGGAGCGGGAGCAGTACTTC
CASSLEREQYF
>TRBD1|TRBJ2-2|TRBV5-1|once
TGCGCCAGCAGCCCGGACAGGAACACCGAGGAGCTGTTTTTT
CASSPDRNTEELFF
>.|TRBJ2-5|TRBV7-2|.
TGTGCCAGCAGCCCGAGAGGGCGGGCTCCACGGCGAGAGACCCAGTACTTC
CASSPRGRAPRRETQYF
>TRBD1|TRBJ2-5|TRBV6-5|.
TGTGCCAGCAGTTACTCGAGGAATTCGGGACAGCAAACCCAGTACTTC
CASSYSRNSGQQTQYF
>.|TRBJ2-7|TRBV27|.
TGTGCCAGCATCGACAGGTCCTACGAGCAGTACTTC
CASIDRSYEQYF
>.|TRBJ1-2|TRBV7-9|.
TGTGCCAGCAGCCCGCCGAGGGTGCGGGGGAGCTACACCTTC
CASSPPRVRGSYTF
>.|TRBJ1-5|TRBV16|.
TGTGCCAGCCGCAAGGGGATTAGCAATCAGCCCCAGCATTTT
CASRKGISNQPQHF
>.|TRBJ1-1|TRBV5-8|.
TGTGCCAGCTCCTCTGTGGGGGCGAACACTGAAGCTTTCTTT
CASSSVGANTEAFF
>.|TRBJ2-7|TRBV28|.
TGTGCCAGCAGACCGACAGGCCGATCCTACGAGCAGTACTTC
CASRPTGRSYEQYF
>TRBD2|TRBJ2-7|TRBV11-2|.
TGTGCCAGCAGCTTATCTGGGGGGGATTCCTACGAGCAGTACTTC
CASSLSGGDSYEQYF
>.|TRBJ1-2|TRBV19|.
TGTGCCAGTAGTCCGTCATCCACGAGCTATGGCTACACCTTC
CASSPSSTSYGYTF
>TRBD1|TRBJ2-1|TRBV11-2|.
TGTGCCAGCAGCTTAAATGACAGGGTGGAGTTCTTC
CASSLNDRVEFF
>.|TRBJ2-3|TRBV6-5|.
TGTGCCAGCAGTTACTTAGGGGGAGGCACAGATACGCAGTATTTT
CASSYLGGGTDTQYF
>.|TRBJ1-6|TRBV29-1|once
TGCAGCGTCGGCACAGGCTATAATTCACCCCTCCACTTT
CSVGTGYNSPLHF
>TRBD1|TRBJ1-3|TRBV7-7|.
TGTGCTAGCAGCTTAGGGACAGGGGGTCACACCATATATTTT
CASSLGTGGHTIYF
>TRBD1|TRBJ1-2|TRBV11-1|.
TGTGCCAGCAGCTCTGGACAGGGCAATGGCTACACCTTC
CASSSGQGNGYTF
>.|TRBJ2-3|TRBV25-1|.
TGTGCCAGCAGCTTTACAGATACGCAGTATTTT
CASSFTDTQYF
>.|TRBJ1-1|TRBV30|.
TGTGCCTGGAGCGTTAGTCTGAAAACCTCCGAAGCTTTCTTT
CAWSVSLKTSEAFF
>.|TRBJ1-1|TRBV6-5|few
TGTGCCAGCAGTTACGCCAGTGAGAACACTGAAGCTTTCTTT
CASSYASENTEAFF
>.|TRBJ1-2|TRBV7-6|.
TGTGCCAGCAGCTCGGAGGGCAACTATGGCTACACCTTC
CASSSEGNYGYTF
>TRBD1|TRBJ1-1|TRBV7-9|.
TGTGCCAGCAGCTTCTATCCGGGACAGGGGTGGACGAACACTGAAGCTTTCTTT
CASSFYPGQGWTNTEAFF
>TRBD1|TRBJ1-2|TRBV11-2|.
TGTGCCAGCAGCTCACGGAACCGGGACAGGGTATCGAATGGCTACACCTTC
CASSSRNRDRVSNGYTF
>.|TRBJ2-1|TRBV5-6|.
TGTGCCAGCAGCTCCGGGACAACCTTCTACAATGAGCAGTTCTTC
CASSSGTTFYNEQFF
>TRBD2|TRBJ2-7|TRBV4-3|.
TGCGCCAGCAGCCGGACCCTGGCTAGCGGGGGGGCCGATTCGTACGAGCAGTACTTC
CASSRTLASGGADSYEQYF
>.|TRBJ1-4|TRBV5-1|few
TGCGCCAGCAGCCCCCAGGGGTCGGAAGGAGAAAAACTGTTTTTT
CASSPQGSEGEKLFF
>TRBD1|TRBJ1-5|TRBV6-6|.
TGTGCCAGCAGTCCAACAGGGGACGATCAGCCCCAGCATTTT
CASSPTGDDQPQHF
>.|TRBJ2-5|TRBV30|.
TGTGCCTGGAGTTATTTCCCCCAAGAGACCCAGTACTTC
CAWSYFPQETQYF
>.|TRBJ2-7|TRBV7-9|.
TGTGCCAGCAGCTTAGGGCAGGGCACCGACTACGAGCAGTACTTC
CASSLGQGTDYEQYF
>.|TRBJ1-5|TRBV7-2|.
TGTGCCAGCAGCTTAGGCAAGGGGGAAAATCAGCCCCAGCATTTT
CASSLGKGENQPQHF
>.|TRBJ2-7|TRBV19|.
TGTGCCAGTGGTAGGCCCTACGAGCAGTACTTC
CASGRPYEQYF
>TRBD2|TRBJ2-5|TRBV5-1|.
TGCGCCAGCAGACGTGGGACTAGCGGGGGGGCCGGGGAGACCCAGTACTTC
CASRRGTSGGAGETQYF
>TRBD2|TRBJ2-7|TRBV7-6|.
TGTGCCAGTCCCGGGGGAGGGCAGGTCACGCTCGACGAGCAGTACTTC
CASPGGGQVTLDEQYF
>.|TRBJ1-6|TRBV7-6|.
TGTGCCAGCAGCTTTACTACAGGCGACTATAATTCACCCCTCCACTTT
CASSFTTGDYNSPLHF
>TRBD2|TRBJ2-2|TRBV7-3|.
TGTGCCAGCAGCTTAAGGGGCGGGGGGAACACCGGGGAGCTGTTTTTT
CASSLRGGGNTGELFF
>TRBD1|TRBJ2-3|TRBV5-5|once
TGTGCCAGCAGCCAACCGACAGGGGCTAGCACAGATACGCAGTATTTT
CASSQPTGASTDTQYF
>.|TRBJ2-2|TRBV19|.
TGTGCCAGTAGTATAGATCGGGTCGCCGGGGAGCTGTTTTTT
CASSIDRVAGELFF
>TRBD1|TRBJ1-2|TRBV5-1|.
TGCGCCAGCAGCTTGGCCGCATCCGGGACAGGGGTTCGCTACACCTTC
CASSLAASGTGVRYTF
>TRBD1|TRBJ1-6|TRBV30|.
TGTGCCTGGAGGGGGATGGACAGGGGTAATTCACCCCTCCACTTT
CAWRGMDRGNSPLHF
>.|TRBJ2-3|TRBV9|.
TGTGCCAGCAGGAGAGGAGGGTCTATGGATACGCAGTATTTT
CASRRGGSMDTQYF
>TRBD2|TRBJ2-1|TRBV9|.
TGTGCCAGCAGCGTAGAGGGACTAGCGGAGAACAATGAGCAGTTCTTC
CASSVEGLAENNEQFF
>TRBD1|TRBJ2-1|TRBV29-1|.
TGCAGCGTTGAAGATCGTGGGGTTAGATCGACAGGGGCCATCTACAATGAGCAGTTCTTC
CSVEDRGVRSTGAIYNEQFF
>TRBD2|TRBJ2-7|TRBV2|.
TGTGCCAGCAGTTCCGGGGGGAGAGGGGTTTCCTACGAGCAGTACTTC
CASSSGGRGVSYEQYF
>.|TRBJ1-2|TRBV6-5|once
TGTGCCAGCAGTTACACGGCGGATAAATATAACTATGGCTACACCTTC
CASSYTADKYNYGYTF
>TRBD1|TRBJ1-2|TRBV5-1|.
TGCGCCAGCAGCTGGAGGGGACAGAATAATGGCTACACCTTC
CASSWRGQNNGYTF
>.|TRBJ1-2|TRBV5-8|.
TGTGCCAGCAGACGAGGACAGTATGGCTACACCTTC
CASRRGQYGYTF
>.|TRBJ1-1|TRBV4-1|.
TGCGCCAGCAGCCAAGAAACCGGGGACACTGAAGCTTTCTTT
CASSQETGDTEAFF
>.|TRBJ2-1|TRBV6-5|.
TGTGCCAGCAGTTTGGGCAGGGGAAGGTCCTACAATGAGCAGTTCTTC
CASSLGRGRSYNEQFF
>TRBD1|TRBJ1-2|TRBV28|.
TGTGCCAGCAGACACGACAGGGCTGAGGGCTACACCTTC
CASRHDRAEGYTF